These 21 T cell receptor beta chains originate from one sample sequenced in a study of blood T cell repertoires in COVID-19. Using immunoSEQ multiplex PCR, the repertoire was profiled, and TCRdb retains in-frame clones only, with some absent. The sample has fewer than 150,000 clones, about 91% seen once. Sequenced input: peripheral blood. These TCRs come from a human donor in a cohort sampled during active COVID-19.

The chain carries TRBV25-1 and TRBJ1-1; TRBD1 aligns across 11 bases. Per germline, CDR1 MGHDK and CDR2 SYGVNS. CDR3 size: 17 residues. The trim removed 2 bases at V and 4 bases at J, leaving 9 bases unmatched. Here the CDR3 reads CASSEAGQGGKITEAFF. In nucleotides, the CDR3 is TGTGCCAGCAGTGAAGCGGGACAGGGGGGGAAGATCACTGAAGCTTTCTTT.

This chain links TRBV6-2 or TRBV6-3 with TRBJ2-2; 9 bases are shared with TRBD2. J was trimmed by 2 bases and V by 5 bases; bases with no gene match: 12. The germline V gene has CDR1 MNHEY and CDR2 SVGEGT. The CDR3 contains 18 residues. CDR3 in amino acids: CASSTPWKRGANTGELFF. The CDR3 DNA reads TGTGCCAGCAGTACCCCCTGGAAGCGGGGGGCCAACACCGGGGAGCTGTTTTTT.

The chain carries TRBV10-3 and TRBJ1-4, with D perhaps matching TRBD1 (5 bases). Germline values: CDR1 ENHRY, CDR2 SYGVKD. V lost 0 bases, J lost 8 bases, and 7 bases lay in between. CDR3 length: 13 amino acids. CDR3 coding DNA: TGTGCCATCAGTGAGTCGGGGCGGGAAAAACTGTTTTTT. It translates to CAISESGREKLFF.

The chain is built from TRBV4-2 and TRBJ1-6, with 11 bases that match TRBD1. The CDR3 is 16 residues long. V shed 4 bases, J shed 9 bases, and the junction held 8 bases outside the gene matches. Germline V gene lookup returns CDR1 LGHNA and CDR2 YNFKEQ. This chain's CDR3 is CASSLGQGARTSPLHF. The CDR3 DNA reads TGTGCCAGCAGCCTAGGACAGGGGGCGCGTACTTCACCCCTCCACTTT.

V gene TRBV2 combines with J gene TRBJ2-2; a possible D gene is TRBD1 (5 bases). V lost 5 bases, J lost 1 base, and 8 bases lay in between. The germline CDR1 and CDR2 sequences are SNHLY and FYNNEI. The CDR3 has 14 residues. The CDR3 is CASSFRENTGELFF. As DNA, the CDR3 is TGTGCCAGCAGTTTCAGGGAGAACACCGGGGAGCTGTTTTTT.

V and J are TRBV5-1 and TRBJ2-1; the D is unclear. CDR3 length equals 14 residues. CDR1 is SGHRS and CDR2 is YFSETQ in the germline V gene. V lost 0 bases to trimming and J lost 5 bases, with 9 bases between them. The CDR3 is CASSLDSWNNEQFF. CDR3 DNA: TGCGCCAGCAGCTTGGACAGCTGGAACAATGAGCAGTTCTTC.

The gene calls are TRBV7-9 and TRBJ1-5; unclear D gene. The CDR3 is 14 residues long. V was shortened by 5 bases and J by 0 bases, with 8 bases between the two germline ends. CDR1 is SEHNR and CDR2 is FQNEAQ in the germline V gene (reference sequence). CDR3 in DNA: TGTGCCAGCAGCCCTGAGGGTAGCAATCAGCCCCAGCATTTT. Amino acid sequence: CASSPEGSNQPQHF.

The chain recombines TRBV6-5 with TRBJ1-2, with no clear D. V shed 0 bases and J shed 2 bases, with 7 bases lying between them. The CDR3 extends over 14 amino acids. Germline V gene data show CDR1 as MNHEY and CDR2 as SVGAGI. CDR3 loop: CASSYSGSNYGYTF. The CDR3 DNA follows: TGTGCCAGCAGTTACTCGGGCAGCAACTATGGCTACACCTTC.

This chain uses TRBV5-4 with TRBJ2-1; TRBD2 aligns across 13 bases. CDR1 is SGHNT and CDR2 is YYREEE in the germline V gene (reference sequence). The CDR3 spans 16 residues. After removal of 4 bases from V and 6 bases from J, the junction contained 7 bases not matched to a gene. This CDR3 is CASSGTGTSGANEQFF. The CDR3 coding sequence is TGTGCCAGCAGCGGAACCGGGACTAGCGGGGCCAATGAGCAGTTCTTC.

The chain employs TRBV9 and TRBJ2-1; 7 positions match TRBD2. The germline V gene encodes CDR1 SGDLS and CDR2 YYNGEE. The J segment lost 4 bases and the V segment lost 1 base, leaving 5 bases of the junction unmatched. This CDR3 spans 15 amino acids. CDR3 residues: CASSVLGGGYNEQFF. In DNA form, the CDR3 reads TGTGCCAGCAGCGTACTGGGCGGGGGATACAATGAGCAGTTCTTC.

Here the CDR3 reads CASSQASAGVLGMGGYTF. CDR3 DNA: TGCGCCAGCAGCCAAGCAAGTGCGGGGGTGCTCGGGATGGGTGGCTACACCTTC. J is TRBJ1-2 and V is TRBV4-3, with TRBD1 as a possible D gene (5 bases). Germline CDR1 LGHNA, CDR2 YSLEER. The V end lost 1 base, the J end lost 7 bases, and 25 bases lay between the germline ends. The CDR3 loop spans 18 amino acids.

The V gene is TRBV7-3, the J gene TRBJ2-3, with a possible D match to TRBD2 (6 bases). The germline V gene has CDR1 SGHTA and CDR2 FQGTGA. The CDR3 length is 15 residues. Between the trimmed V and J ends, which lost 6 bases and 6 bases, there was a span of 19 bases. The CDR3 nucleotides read TGTGCCAGCAGTCCAACGGGCGCAGGAGGGGATACGCAGTATTTT. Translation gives CASSPTGAGGDTQYF.

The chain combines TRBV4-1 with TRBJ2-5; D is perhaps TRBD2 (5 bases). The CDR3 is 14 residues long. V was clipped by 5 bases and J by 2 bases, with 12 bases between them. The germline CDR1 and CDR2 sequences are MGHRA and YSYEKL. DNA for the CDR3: TGCGCCAGCAGCTATAACCGGGAACAAGAGACCCAGTACTTC. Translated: CASSYNREQETQYF.

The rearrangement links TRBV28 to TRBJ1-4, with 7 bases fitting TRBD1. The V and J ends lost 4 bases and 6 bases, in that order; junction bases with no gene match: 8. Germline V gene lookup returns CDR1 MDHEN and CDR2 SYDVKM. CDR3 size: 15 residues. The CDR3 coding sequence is TGTGCCAGCAGTTCCCCGCCAGGGGGTGATGAAAAACTGTTTTTT. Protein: CASSSPPGGDEKLFF.

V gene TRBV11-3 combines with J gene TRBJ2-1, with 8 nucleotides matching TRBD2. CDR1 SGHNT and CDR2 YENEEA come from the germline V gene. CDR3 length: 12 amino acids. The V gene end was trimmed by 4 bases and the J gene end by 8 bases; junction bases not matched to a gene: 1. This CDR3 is CASSSGGDEQFF. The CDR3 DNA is TGTGCCAGCAGCTCGGGGGGGGATGAGCAGTTCTTC.

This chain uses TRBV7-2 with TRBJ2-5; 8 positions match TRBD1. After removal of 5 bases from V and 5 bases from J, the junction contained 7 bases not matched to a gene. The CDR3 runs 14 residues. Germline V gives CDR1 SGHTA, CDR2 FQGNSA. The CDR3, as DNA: TGTGCCAGCAGCACGAGGACAGGGCGCGAGACCCAGTACTTC. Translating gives CASSTRTGRETQYF.

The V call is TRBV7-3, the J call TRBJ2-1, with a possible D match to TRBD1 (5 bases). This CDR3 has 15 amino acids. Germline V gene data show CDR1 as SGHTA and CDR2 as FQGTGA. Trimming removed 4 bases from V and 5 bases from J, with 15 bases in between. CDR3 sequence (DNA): TGTGCCAGCAGCTCCAACGGGTTAGGGGACAATGAGCAGTTCTTC. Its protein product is CASSSNGLGDNEQFF.

The DNA of the CDR3 is TGTGCCAGCAGTGGAGGAGTTAGACAGGGGATATACGAGCAGTACTTC. It translates to CASSGGVRQGIYEQYF. The chain couples TRBV6-6 to TRBJ2-7, with 8 bases aligning to TRBD1. CDR3 size: 16 residues. Unmatched junction bases numbered 13, after V lost 5 bases and J lost 4 bases. The germline V gene has CDR1 MNHNY and CDR2 SVGAGI (reference sequence).

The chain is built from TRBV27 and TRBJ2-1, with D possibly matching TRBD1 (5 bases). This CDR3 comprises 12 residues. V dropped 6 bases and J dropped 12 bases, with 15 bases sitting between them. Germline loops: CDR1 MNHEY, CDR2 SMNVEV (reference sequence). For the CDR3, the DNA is TGTGCCAGCAGCCTACCTCAGGGTGGGCAGTTCTTC. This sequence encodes CASSLPQGGQFF.

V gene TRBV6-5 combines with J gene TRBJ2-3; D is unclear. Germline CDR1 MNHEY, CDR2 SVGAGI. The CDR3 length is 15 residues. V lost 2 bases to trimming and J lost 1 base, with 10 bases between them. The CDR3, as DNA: TGTGCCAGCAGTTACGGTCACAGCCGCACAGATACGCAGTATTTT. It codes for CASSYGHSRTDTQYF.

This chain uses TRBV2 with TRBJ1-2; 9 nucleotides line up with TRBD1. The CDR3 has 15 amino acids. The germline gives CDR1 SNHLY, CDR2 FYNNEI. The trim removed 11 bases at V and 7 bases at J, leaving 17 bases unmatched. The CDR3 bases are TGTGCCTGTTCCGGGACAGGGTCAGGAGTTAGTGGCTACACCTTC. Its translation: CACSGTGSGVSGYTF.